A selection of T cell receptor beta chains follows, all from one sample in a study of T cells in Graves' hyperthyroidism and ophthalmopathy. TCRdb reprocessed the multiplex PCR reads with MiXCR, giving one entry per CDR3 protein. The sample records around 420,000 distinct CDR3 sequences, around 14% being singletons. Sample: blood. These receptors were obtained from a woman aged 18-30 years with Graves' hyperthyroidism. Each CDR3 is given with its conserved first and last residue. Fields, in order: V gene, J gene, CDR3 protein.

>TRBV28|TRBJ2-1
CASHTRDEQFF
>TRBV20-1|TRBJ2-2
CSAVARCAGELFF
>TRBV4-1|TRBJ1-5
CASSRGQVPFYSNQPQHF
>TRBV27|TRBJ2-3
CASSLGLAGGYSTDTQYF
>TRBV19|TRBJ1-5
CASERTEISNQPQHF
>TRBV10-3|TRBJ2-7
CAIRGSGRASYEQYF
>TRBV20-1|TRBJ2-7
CSARTTGGEQYF
>TRBV11-3|TRBJ2-1
CASSPRTGATLYNEQFF
>TRBV24-1|TRBJ2-3
CAASDSGGILPTDTQYF
>TRBV15|TRBJ2-7
CATSRVHGSPTYEQYF
>TRBV6-1|TRBJ1-1
CAILQGNTEAFF
>TRBV29-1|TRBJ1-3
CSVGESGNTIYF
>TRBV27|TRBJ2-5
CASSIFGLAGGGETQYF
>TRBV12-3/TRBV12-4|TRBJ2-1
CASTIGGTSGRAEQFF
>TRBV6-1|TRBJ1-2
CASSEAGNYGYTF
>TRBV24-1|TRBJ2-2
CATSELDRETGELFF
>TRBV11-2|TRBJ2-5
CASSSRGGAEETQYF
>TRBV2|TRBJ1-2
CASSEAGQSYGYTF
>TRBV20-1|TRBJ2-5
CSASPMTSGKETQYF
>TRBV19|TRBJ1-1
CASSPLIGTEAFF
>TRBV28|TRBJ2-1
CASRPGRYNEQFF
>TRBV7-9|TRBJ1-2
CASSLTGTGAETLYGYTF
>TRBV12-3/TRBV12-4|TRBJ2-3
CASSFSYPSTDTQYF
>TRBV9|TRBJ2-1
CASSVSPTRTSGRSSYNEQFF
>TRBV20-1|TRBJ1-3
CSAPHSGNTIYF
>TRBV6-2/TRBV6-3|TRBJ2-3
CASSYGPDSSTDTQYF
>TRBV4-1|TRBJ2-7
CASSQEGLAGASSYEQYF
>TRBV28|TRBJ2-5
CASRFGGTEETQYF
>TRBV6-1|TRBJ2-7
CASSVKEEQYF
>TRBV15|TRBJ2-1
CATSRAGGSYNEQFF
>TRBV7-2|TRBJ1-3
CASSLGGGTANTIYF
>TRBV7-8|TRBJ1-1
CASSSNEGRRPEAFF
>TRBV5-1|TRBJ2-7
CASSPDETTRGFSCEQYF
>TRBV20-1|TRBJ2-7
CSAVLSGYEQYF
>TRBV20-1|TRBJ1-6
CSARAGGWRNSPLHF
>TRBV7-8|TRBJ2-3
CASSPLEGLPADTQYF
>TRBV5-4|TRBJ2-4
CASSRGGRDKNIQYF
>TRBV6-1|TRBJ2-5
CASSSEGDRKYF
>TRBV20-1|TRBJ2-7
CSARGGAEQYF
>TRBV7-9|TRBJ1-1
CASTGGVNTEAFF
>TRBV7-2|TRBJ2-7
CASSHLGAGGSYEQYF
>TRBV7-3|TRBJ1-1
CASSWDGSLNTEAFF
>TRBV7-9|TRBJ2-3
CASSPGADTDTQYF
>TRBV18|TRBJ2-7
CASSEGTGTGYEQYF
>TRBV3-1|TRBJ1-4
CASSQDVGGAQREKLFF
>TRBV20-1|TRBJ2-7
CSAPSANSYEQYF
>TRBV3-1|TRBJ1-1
CASSQEGRVYTEAFF
>TRBV2|TRBJ2-3
CASLLMPGGRADTQYF
>TRBV14|TRBJ1-4
CASSRTVIKEKLFF
>TRBV28|TRBJ2-3
CASRTRSTTDTQYF
>TRBV7-3|TRBJ2-2
CASSRSSGRNTGELFF
>TRBV20-1|TRBJ2-3
CSAIPWGSTDTQYF
>TRBV27|TRBJ2-1
CASSFQTGFYNEQFF
>TRBV5-1|TRBJ1-1
CASSLAGGANTEAFF
>TRBV4-3|TRBJ2-1
CASSQSSSGPDNEQFF
>TRBV3-1|TRBJ2-5
CASSDRGGQETQYF
>TRBV7-6|TRBJ2-1
CASSLEGLAGVSSYNEQFF
>TRBV5-1|TRBJ2-5
CASSTGQGKYQETQYF
>TRBV7-9|TRBJ2-1
CASSSRDGGGSYNEQFF